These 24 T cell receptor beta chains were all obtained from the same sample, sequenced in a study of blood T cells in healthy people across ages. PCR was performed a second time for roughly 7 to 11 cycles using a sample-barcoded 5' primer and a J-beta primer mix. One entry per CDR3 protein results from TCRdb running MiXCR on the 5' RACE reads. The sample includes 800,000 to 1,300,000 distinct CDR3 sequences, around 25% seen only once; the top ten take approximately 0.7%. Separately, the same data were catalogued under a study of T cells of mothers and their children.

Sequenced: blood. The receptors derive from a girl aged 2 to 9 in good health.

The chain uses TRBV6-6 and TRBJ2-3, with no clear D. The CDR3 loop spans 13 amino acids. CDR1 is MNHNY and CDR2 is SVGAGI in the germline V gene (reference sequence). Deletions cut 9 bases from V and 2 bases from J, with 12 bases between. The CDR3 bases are TGTGCCAGTATTTTCACAAACACAGATACGCAGTATTTT. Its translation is CASIFTNTDTQYF.

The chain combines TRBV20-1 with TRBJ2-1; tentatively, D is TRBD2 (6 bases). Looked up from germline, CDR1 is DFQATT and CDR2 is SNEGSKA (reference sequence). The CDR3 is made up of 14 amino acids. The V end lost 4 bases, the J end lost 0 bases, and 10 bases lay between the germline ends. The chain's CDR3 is CSATGVGSYNEQFF. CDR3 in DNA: TGCAGTGCTACGGGGGTGGGCTCCTACAATGAGCAGTTCTTC.

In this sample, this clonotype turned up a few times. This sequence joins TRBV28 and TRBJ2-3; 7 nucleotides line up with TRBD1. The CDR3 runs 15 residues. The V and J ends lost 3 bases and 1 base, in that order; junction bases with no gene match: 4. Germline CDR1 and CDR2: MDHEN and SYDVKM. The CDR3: CASSFPGTGTDTQYF. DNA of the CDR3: TGTGCCAGCAGTTTCCCAGGGACAGGCACAGATACGCAGTATTTT.

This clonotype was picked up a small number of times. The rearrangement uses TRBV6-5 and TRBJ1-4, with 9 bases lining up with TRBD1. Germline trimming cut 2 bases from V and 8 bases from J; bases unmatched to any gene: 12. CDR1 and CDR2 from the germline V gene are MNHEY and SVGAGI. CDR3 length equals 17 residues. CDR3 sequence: CASSYTPSTGGKEKLFF. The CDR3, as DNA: TGTGCCAGCAGTTACACCCCCTCGACAGGGGGGAAAGAAAAACTGTTTTTT.

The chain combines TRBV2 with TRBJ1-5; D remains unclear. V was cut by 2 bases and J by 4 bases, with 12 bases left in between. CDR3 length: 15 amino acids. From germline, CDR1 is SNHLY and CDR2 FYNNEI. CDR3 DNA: TGTGCCAGCAGTGAAACTAGGAGCGCGAATCAGCCCCAGCATTTT. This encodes CASSETRSANQPQHF.

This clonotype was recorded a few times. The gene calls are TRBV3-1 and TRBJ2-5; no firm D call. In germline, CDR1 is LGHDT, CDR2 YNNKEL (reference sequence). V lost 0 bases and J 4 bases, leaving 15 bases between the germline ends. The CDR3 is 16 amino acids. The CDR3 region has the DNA TGTGCCAGCAGCCAAGAGGATCTGGGGTTCGGAGAGACCCAGTACTTC. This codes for CASSQEDLGFGETQYF.

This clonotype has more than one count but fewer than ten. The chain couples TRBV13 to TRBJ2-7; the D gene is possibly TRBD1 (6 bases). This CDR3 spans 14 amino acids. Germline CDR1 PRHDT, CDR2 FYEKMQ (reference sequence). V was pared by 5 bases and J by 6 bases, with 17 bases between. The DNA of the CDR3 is TGTGCCAGCAGCGCAGGTCCGGGACATTTCGAGCAGTACTTC. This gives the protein CASSAGPGHFEQYF.

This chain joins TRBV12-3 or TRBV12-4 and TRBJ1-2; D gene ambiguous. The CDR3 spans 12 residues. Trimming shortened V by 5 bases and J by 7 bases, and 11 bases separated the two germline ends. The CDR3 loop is CASSEPPSGYTF. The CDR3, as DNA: TGTGCCAGCAGTGAACCTCCGAGTGGCTACACCTTC.

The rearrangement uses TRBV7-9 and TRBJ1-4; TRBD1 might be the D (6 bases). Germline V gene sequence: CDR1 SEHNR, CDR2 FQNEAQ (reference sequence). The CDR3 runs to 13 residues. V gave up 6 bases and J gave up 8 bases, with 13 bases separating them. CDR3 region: CASRERTEEKLFF. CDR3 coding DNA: TGTGCCAGCAGGGAACGGACAGAAGAAAAACTGTTTTTT. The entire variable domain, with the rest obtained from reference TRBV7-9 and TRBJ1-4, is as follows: DTGVSQNPRHKITKRGQNVTFRCDPISEHNRLYWYRQTLGQGPEFLTYFQNEAQLEKSRLLSDRFSAERPKGSFSTLEIQRTEQGDSAMYLCASRERTEEKLFFGSGTQLSVL.

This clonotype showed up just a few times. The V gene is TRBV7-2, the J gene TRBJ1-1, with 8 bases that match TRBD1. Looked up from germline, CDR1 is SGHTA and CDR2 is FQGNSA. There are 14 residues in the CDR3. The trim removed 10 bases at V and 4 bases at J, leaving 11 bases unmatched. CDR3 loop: CATTPTGAGTEAFF. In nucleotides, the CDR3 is TGTGCCACCACCCCGACAGGGGCGGGCACTGAAGCTTTCTTT.

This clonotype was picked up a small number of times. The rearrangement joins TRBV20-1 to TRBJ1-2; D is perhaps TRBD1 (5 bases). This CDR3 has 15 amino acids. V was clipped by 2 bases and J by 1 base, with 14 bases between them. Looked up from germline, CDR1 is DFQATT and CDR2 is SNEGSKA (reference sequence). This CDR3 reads CSARQGTANNYGYTF. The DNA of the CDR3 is TGCAGTGCTAGACAAGGGACGGCCAATAACTATGGCTACACCTTC.

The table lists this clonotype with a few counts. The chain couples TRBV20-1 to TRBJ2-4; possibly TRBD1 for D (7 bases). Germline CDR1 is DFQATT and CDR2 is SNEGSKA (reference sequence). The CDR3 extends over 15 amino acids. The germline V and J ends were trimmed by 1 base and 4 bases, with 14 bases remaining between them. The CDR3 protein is CSARGPAGGKNIQYF. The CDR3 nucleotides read TGCAGTGCTAGAGGGCCGGCAGGGGGGAAAAACATTCAGTACTTC.

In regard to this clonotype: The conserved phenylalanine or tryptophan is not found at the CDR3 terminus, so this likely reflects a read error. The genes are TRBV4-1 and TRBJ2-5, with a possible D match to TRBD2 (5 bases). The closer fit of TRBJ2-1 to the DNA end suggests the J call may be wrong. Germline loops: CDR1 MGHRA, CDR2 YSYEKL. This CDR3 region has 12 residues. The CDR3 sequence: CASTRDGHEQFS. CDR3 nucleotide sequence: TGCGCCAGTACCCGGGATGGGCATGAGCAGTTCTCC.

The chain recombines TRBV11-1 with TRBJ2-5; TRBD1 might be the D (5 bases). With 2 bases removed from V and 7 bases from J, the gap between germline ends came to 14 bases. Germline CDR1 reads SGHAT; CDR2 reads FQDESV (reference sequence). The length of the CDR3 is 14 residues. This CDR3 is CASSLIWGDGTQYF. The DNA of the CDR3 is TGTGCCAGCAGCTTAATTTGGGGCGATGGGACCCAGTACTTC.

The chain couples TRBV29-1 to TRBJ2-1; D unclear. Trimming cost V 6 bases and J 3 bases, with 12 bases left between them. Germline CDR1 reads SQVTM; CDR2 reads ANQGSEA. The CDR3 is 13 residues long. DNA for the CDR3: TGCAGCGTCGCGTCGGACCGCTACAATGAGCAGTTCTTC. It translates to CSVASDRYNEQFF.

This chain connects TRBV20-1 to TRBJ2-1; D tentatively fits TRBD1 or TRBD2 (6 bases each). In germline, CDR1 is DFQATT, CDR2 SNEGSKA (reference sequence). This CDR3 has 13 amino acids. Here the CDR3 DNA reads TGCAGCACAGGGCGGGGTGTCTGGAGTGAGCAGTTCTTC. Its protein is CSTGRGVWSEQFF.

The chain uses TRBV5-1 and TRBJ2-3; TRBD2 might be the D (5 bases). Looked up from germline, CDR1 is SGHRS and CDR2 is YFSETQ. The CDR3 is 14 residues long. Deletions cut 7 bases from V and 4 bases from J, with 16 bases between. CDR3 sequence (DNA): TGCGCCAGCGGAGGAGGACCGAGCCCAGATACGCAGTATTTT. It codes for CASGGGPSPDTQYF.

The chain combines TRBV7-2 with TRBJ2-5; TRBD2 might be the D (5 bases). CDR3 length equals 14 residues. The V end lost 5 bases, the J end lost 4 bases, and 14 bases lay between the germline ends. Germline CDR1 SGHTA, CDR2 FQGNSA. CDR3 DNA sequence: TGTGCCAGCAGCCCTCGGACTGGCCTAGAGACCCAGTACTTC. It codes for CASSPRTGLETQYF.

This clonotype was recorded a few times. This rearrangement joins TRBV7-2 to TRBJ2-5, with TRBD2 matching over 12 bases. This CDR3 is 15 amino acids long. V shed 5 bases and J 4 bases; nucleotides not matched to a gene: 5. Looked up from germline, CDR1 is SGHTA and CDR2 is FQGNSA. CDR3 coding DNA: TGTGCCAGCAGCCCGACTAGCGGGGGAGTAGAGACCCAGTACTTC. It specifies CASSPTSGGVETQYF.

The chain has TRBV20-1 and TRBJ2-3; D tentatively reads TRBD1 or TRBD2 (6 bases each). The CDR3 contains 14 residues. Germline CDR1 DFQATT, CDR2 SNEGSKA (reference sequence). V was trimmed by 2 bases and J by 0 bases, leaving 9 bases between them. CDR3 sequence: CSARSGASTDTQYF. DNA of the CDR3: TGCAGTGCTAGATCGGGGGCTAGCACAGATACGCAGTATTTT.

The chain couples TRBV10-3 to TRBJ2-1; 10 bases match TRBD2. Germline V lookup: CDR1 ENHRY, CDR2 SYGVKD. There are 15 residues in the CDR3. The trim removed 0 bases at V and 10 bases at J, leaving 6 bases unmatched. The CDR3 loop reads CAISESSSGRDEQFF. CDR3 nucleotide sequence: TGTGCCATCAGTGAGTCTTCTAGCGGGAGAGACGAGCAGTTCTTC.

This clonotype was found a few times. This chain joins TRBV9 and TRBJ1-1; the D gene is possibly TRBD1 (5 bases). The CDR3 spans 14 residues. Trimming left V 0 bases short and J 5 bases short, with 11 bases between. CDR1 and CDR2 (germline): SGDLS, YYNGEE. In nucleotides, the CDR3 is TGTGCCAGCAGCGTAGAGGGGCAGGAGACTGAAGCTTTCTTT. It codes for CASSVEGQETEAFF. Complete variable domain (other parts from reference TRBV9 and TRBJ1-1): DSGVTQTPKHLITATGQRVTLRCSPRSGDLSVYWYQQSLDQGLQFLIQYYNGEERAKGNILERFSAQQFPDLHSELNLSSLELGDSALYFCASSVEGQETEAFFGQGTRLTVV.

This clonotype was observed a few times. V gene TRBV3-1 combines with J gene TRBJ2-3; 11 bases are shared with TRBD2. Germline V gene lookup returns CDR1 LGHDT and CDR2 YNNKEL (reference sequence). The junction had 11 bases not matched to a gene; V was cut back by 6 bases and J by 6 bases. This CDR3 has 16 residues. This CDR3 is CASRNLAGGPGDTQYF. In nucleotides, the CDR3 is TGTGCCAGCAGGAATCTAGCGGGAGGACCCGGGGATACGCAGTATTTT.

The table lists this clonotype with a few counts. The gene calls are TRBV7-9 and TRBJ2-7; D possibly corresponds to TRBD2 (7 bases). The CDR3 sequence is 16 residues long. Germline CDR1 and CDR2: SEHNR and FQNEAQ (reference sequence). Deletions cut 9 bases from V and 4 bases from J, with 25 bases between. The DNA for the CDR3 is TGTGCCAGTACTACTGGGGGGGCCAGCAGTCTTTACGAGCAGTACTTC. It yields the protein CASTTGGASSLYEQYF. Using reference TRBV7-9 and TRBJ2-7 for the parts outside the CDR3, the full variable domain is DTGVSQNPRHKITKRGQNVTFRCDPISEHNRLYWYRQTLGQGPEFLTYFQNEAQLEKSRLLSDRFSAERPKGSFSTLEIQRTEQGDSAMYLCASTTGGASSLYEQYFGPGTRLTVT.